This TCR beta chain was identified in a study of shared clonotypes between healthy human individuals. Some clones are missing from TCRdb's copy, which holds only in-frame ones; the method was immunoSEQ multiplex PCR. The sample records around 350,000 clones, more than 60% being singletons. This clonotype was sampled from a man in his thirties or forties in good health. Sequenced material: memory CD4+ T cells sorted from blood. As to subset: CD45RA-negative fraction.

The CDR3 spells CASRTGERGYTF. The CDR3 nucleotides read TGTGCCAGCAGGACAGGGGAACGGGGCTACACCTTC. This rearrangement joins TRBV7-2 to TRBJ1-2; 8 positions agree with TRBD1. This CDR3 contains 12 residues. Germline V CDR1 and CDR2: SGHTA, FQGNSA. Germline trimming cut 6 bases from V and 8 bases from J; bases unmatched to any gene: 5. Filled out from reference TRBV7-2 and TRBJ1-2, the complete variable domain reads GAGVSQSPSNKVTEKGKDVELRCDPISGHTALYWYRQSLGQGLEFLIYFQGNSAPDKSGLPSDRFSAERTGGSVSTLTIQRTQQEDSAVYLCASRTGERGYTFGSGTRLTVV.